Listed below are T cell receptor beta chains from one sample, sequenced in a study of shared clonotypes between healthy human individuals. Produced via immunoSEQ multiplex PCR; TCRdb's table is partial and in-frame only. This table has approximately 1,500,000 clones, 98% appearing once. The specimen sequenced was naive CD4+ T cells sorted from blood. The receptors shown here come from a man aged 25-45 years in good health. Both conserved end residues are part of each CDR3. D genes are given only for firm matches. Some rows mark clone size as missing; the rest say once, few, many or name a class of expanded clone.

V,size,J,D,CDR3,DNA
TRBV5-1,.,TRBJ2-1,.,CASSLAVGGAYNEQFF,TGCGCCAGCAGCTTGGCCGTGGGGGGCGCCTACAATGAGCAGTTCTTC
TRBV10-3,.,TRBJ2-7,.,CAISATTGPSGEQYF,TGTGCCATCAGTGCGACTACAGGTCCCTCGGGGGAGCAGTACTTC
TRBV28,.,TRBJ2-1,.,CASSLQGDEQFF,TGTGCCAGCAGTCTTCAGGGTGACGAGCAGTTCTTC
TRBV7-9,.,TRBJ2-7,.,CASSPLAAAYEQYF,TGTGCCAGCAGCCCCCTGGCCGCAGCCTACGAGCAGTACTTC
TRBV7-7,.,TRBJ2-5,TRBD2,CASSPFGLGGRALRETQYF,TGTGCCAGCAGCCCTTTCGGGCTTGGCGGGAGGGCCCTCAGAGAGACCCAGTACTTC
TRBV2,.,TRBJ2-1,TRBD2,CASRPGAGGEQFF,TGTGCCAGCAGACCCGGGGCGGGGGGTGAGCAGTTCTTC
TRBV28,.,TRBJ2-3,.,CASSLLASDTQYF,TGTGCCAGCAGTTTACTTGCTTCTGATACGCAGTATTTT
TRBV10-3,.,TRBJ2-5,.,CAISDWDRTEGTQYF,TGTGCCATCAGTGACTGGGACAGAACGGAGGGGACCCAGTACTTC
TRBV2,.,TRBJ2-1,TRBD2,CAINSGSLYNEQFF,TGTGCCATCAATAGCGGGAGTTTATACAATGAGCAGTTCTTC
TRBV10-3,.,TRBJ2-7,TRBD2,CAISGLADEQYF,TGTGCCATCAGCGGACTAGCAGACGAGCAGTACTTC
TRBV6-5,.,TRBJ2-1,.,CASKVTPSSYNEQFF,TGTGCCAGCAAGGTGACGCCTAGCTCCTACAATGAGCAGTTCTTC
TRBV5-1,.,TRBJ2-2,TRBD2,CASSPSGRPNTGELFF,TGCGCCAGCAGCCCTAGCGGGAGGCCGAACACCGGGGAGCTGTTTTTT
TRBV5-6,once,TRBJ2-3,.,CASSLAGSDTQYF,TGTGCCAGCAGCTTGGCCGGGTCAGATACGCAGTATTTT
TRBV19,.,TRBJ1-1,.,CASSSTPGGGFRAFF,TGTGCCAGTAGTTCAACGCCAGGCGGGGGTTTTAGAGCTTTCTTT
TRBV5-1,.,TRBJ2-7,TRBD1,CASSSRTGGGIKQYF,TGCGCCAGCAGCTCCCGGACAGGGGGAGGAATAAAGCAGTACTTC
TRBV6-6,.,TRBJ2-2,.,CATSGRGVGGELFF,TGTGCCACCTCGGGGCGGGGAGTGGGCGGGGAGCTGTTTTTT
TRBV29-1,.,TRBJ2-7,.,CSATFSSEQYF,TGCAGCGCGACCTTCAGTTCCGAGCAGTACTTC
TRBV19,.,TRBJ2-3,.,CASNQQLWSTDTQYF,TGTGCCAGTAACCAACAGCTCTGGAGCACAGATACGCAGTATTTT
TRBV5-1,.,TRBJ1-1,.,CASSLYGRDTEAFF,TGCGCCAGCAGCTTGTATGGGAGGGACACTGAAGCTTTCTTT
TRBV28,.,TRBJ1-2,.,CASSPQIDPLGGYTF,TGTGCCAGCAGTCCTCAGATCGACCCGCTGGGTGGCTACACCTTC
TRBV29-1,.,TRBJ2-5,.,CSVQGHQGTQYF,TGCAGCGTCCAGGGGCATCAGGGGACCCAGTACTTC
TRBV19,.,TRBJ1-2,TRBD1,CASSTPDRAGHGYTF,TGTGCCAGTAGTACCCCCGACAGGGCGGGGCATGGCTACACCTTC
TRBV4-1,.,TRBJ1-1,.,CASSRLRDTEAFF,TGCGCCAGCAGCCGACTAAGGGACACTGAAGCTTTCTTT
TRBV11-2,.,TRBJ2-2,.,CASSLSGDTGELFF,TGTGCCAGCAGCTTATCGGGGGACACCGGGGAGCTGTTTTTT
TRBV9,.,TRBJ2-5,.,CASSVGAGRVGETQYF,TGTGCCAGCAGCGTAGGGGCAGGTAGGGTAGGAGAGACCCAGTACTTC
TRBV28,.,TRBJ1-5,.,CATSLVSQGDQPQHF,TGTGCCACCTCCTTGGTGAGCCAGGGTGATCAGCCCCAGCATTTT
TRBV9,.,TRBJ2-1,TRBD2,CASSLGLAASYNEQFF,TGTGCCAGCAGCCTGGGACTAGCGGCCTCCTACAATGAGCAGTTCTTC
TRBV4-2,.,TRBJ2-7,.,CASSQDLGAAYEQYF,TGTGCCAGCAGCCAAGATCTTGGCGCGGCCTACGAGCAGTACTTC
TRBV4-2,.,TRBJ2-1,TRBD2,CASSQEGRSRTSGYNEQFF,TGTGCCAGCAGCCAAGAAGGGCGGTCACGGACTAGCGGGTACAATGAGCAGTTCTTC
TRBV2,.,TRBJ2-3,TRBD2,CASSGQRGGSTDTQYF,TGTGCCAGCAGTGGTCAACGGGGAGGGAGCACAGATACGCAGTATTTT
TRBV6-1,.,TRBJ2-7,.,CASSEAIPQGSPTYEQYF,TGTGCCAGCAGTGAAGCGATCCCCCAGGGAAGCCCCACCTACGAGCAGTACTTC
TRBV18,.,TRBJ1-1,.,CASSEGLNTEAFF,TGTGCCAGCTCGGAAGGGCTGAACACTGAAGCTTTCTTT
TRBV5-1,.,TRBJ2-3,TRBD1,CASGSGDRDPDTQYF,TGCGCCAGCGGCTCTGGGGACAGAGATCCAGATACGCAGTATTTT
TRBV11-3,.,TRBJ2-7,.,CASSLDRVTGVKKPYEQYF,TGTGCCAGCAGCTTAGATCGGGTTACGGGGGTCAAGAAGCCCTACGAGCAGTACTTC
TRBV28,.,TRBJ1-5,TRBD1,CASRSSTGRHSNQPQHF,TGTGCCAGCAGGTCCTCGACAGGGCGTCACTCAAATCAGCCCCAGCATTTT
TRBV2,.,TRBJ2-7,.,CASSEHYEQYF,TGTGCCAGCAGTGAGCACTACGAGCAGTACTTC
TRBV7-2,.,TRBJ2-7,.,CASSPEPGRYEQYF,TGTGCCAGCAGCCCCGAGCCGGGGAGGTACGAGCAGTACTTC
TRBV19,.,TRBJ1-1,.,CASSIMGSEAFF,TGTGCCAGTAGTATTATGGGTTCTGAAGCTTTCTTT
TRBV29-1,.,TRBJ1-1,TRBD1,CSASRGQGGGVGTEAFF,TGCAGCGCCAGCCGGGGACAGGGAGGTGGAGTTGGCACTGAAGCTTTCTTT
TRBV5-1,.,TRBJ2-1,.,CASSLTRGRAEQFF,TGCGCCAGCAGCTTGACGAGGGGACGAGCTGAGCAGTTCTTC
TRBV16,.,TRBJ1-1,TRBD1,CASSQNRGKNTEAFF,TGTGCCAGCAGCCAGAACAGGGGGAAGAACACTGAAGCTTTCTTT
TRBV5-1,once,TRBJ2-1,.,CASSFQMTAINEQFF,TGCGCCAGCAGCTTCCAAATGACCGCGATCAATGAGCAGTTCTTC
TRBV9,once,TRBJ2-3,.,CASSKTGTDTQYF,TGTGCCAGCAGCAAAACTGGCACAGATACGCAGTATTTT
TRBV7-8,.,TRBJ1-2,.,CASSFFPSRGTSSNYGYTF,TGTGCCAGCAGCTTTTTCCCCTCGAGGGGAACAAGTTCTAACTATGGCTACACCTTC
TRBV9,.,TRBJ1-2,.,CASSVIPAYYGYTF,TGTGCCAGCAGCGTAATCCCCGCGTACTATGGCTACACCTTC
TRBV6-5,.,TRBJ2-1,TRBD2,CASNRLADNEQFF,TGTGCCAGCAACCGACTAGCGGACAATGAGCAGTTCTTC
TRBV7-9,.,TRBJ1-1,.,CASSTGFNTEAFF,TGTGCCAGCAGTACAGGATTCAACACTGAAGCTTTCTTT
TRBV6-1,once,TRBJ1-3,.,CASSEASAGWDLRVYF,TGTGCCAGCAGTGAAGCGAGTGCCGGCTGGGACCTTCGCGTATATTTT
TRBV28,.,TRBJ1-1,.,CASTLLRATEAFF,TGTGCCAGCACACTACTCAGGGCAACCGAAGCTTTCTTT
TRBV7-9,.,TRBJ2-2,.,CASSLSDLMSGELFF,TGTGCCAGCAGCTTAAGCGACCTAATGTCCGGGGAGCTGTTTTTT
TRBV9,.,TRBJ2-7,TRBD1,CASSVDGDRAYEQYF,TGTGCCAGCAGCGTAGACGGGGACAGGGCCTACGAGCAGTACTTC
TRBV5-1,.,TRBJ2-5,.,CASSRENQETQYF,TGCGCCAGCAGCCGGGAGAACCAAGAGACCCAGTACTTC
TRBV18,.,TRBJ1-1,TRBD1,CASSIRTGVALNEAFF,TGTGCCAGCTCAATCAGGACAGGGGTGGCCCTCAATGAAGCTTTCTTT
TRBV9,.,TRBJ2-3,.,CASSVVGSFPPGATDTQYF,TGTGCCAGCAGCGTAGTGGGCAGCTTCCCCCCCGGCGCAACAGATACGCAGTATTTT
TRBV5-1,.,TRBJ2-5,TRBD1,CASSLEGQGETQYF,TGCGCCAGCAGCTTGGAGGGACAGGGGGAGACCCAGTACTTC